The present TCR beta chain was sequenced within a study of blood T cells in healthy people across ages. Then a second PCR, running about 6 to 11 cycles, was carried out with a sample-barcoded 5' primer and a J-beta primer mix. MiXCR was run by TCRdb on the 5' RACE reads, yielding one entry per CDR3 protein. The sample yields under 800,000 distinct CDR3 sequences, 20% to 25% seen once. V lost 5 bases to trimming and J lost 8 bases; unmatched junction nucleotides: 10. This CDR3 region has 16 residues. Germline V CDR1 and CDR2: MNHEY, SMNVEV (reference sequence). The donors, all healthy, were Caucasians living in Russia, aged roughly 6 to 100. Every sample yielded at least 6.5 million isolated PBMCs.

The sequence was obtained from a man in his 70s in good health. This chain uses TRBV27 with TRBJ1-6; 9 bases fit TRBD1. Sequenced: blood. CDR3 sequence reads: CASSITGGHRDSPLHF. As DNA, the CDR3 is TGTGCCAGCAGTATAACAGGGGGCCATAGGGATTCACCCCTCCACTTT.